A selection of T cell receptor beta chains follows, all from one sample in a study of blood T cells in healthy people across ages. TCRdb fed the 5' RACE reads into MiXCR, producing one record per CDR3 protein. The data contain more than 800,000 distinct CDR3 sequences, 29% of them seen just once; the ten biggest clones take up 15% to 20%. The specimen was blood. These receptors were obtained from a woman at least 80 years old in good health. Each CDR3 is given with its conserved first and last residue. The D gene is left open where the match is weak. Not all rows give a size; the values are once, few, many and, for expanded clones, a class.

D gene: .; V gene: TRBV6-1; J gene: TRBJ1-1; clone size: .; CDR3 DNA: TGTGCCAGCACCCTACAGGGCGCGAACACTGAAGCTTTCTTT; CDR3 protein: CASTLQGANTEAFF
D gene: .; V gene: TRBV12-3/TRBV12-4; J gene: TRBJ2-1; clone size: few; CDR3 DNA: TGTGCCAGCAGAAAGGCGGGCGGAGACTACAATGAGCAGTTCTTC; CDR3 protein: CASRKAGGDYNEQFF
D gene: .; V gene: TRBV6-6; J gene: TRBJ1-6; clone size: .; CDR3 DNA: TGTGCCAGCCTTGGACAGAATTCACCCCTCCACTTT; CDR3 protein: CASLGQNSPLHF
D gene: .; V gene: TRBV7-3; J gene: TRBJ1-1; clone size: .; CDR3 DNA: TGTGCCAGCAGCTTATTCCCGAACACTGAAGCTTTCTTT; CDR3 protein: CASSLFPNTEAFF
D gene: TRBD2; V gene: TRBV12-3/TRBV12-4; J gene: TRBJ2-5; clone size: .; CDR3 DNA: TGTGCCAGCAGTCCCGGACGAGCGGGGGGGCAGGAGACCCAGTACTTC; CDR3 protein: CASSPGRAGGQETQYF
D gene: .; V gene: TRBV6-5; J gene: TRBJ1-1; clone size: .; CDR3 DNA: TGTGCCATCGTCGCAGGGTACGGCACTGAAGCTTTCTTT; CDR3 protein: CAIVAGYGTEAFF
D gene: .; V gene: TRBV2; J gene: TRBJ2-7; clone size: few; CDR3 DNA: TGTGCCAGCAGTGAAGCGGCAGAATACCAGTACTTC; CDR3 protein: CASSEAAEYQYF
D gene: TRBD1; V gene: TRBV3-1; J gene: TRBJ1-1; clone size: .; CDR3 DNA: TGTGCCAGCAGCCAACGTACACAGGGGGCGCTTGGGGCTTTCTTT; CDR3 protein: CASSQRTQGALGAFF
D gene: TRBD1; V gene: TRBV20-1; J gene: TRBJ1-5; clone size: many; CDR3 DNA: TGCAGTGCTAGTAGGGACAGGGTGGCCTGGGGCAATCAGCCCCAGCATTTT; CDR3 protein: CSASRDRVAWGNQPQHF
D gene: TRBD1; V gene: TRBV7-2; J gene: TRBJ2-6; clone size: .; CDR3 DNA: TGTGCCAGCAGCTCCCGGGACAGGCAATCCTCTGGGGCCAACGTCCTGACTTTC; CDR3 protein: CASSSRDRQSSGANVLTF
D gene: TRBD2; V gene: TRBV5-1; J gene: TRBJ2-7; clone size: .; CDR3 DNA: TGCGCCAGCAACTTGGACCTAGCGGGGGCTTACAATGAGCAGTACTTC; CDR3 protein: CASNLDLAGAYNEQYF
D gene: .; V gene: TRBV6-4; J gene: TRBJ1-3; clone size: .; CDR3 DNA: TGTGCTCAGCAGAGACTGGGGGGTTTTGAAGTGGCCCTGGGAGGCTGTGCTCTGGAAACCATATATTTT; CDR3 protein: CAQQRLGGFEVALGGCALETIYF
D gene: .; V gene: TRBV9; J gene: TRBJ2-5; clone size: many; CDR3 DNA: TGTGCCAGCAGCGTTCAGGGGATGGAGACCCAGTACTTC; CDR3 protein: CASSVQGMETQYF
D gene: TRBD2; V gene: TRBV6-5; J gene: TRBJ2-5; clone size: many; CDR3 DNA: TGTGCCAGCAGTCTTCGGACTAGCGGGGGGGGAGAGACCCAGTACTTC; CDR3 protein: CASSLRTSGGGETQYF
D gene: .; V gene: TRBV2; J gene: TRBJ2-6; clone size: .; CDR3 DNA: TGTGCCAGCAGTGAGAGGGGTTGGAGGGCCAACGTCCTGACTTTC; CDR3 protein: CASSERGWRANVLTF
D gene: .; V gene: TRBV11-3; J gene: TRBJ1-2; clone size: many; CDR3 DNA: TGTGCCAGCAGCACCCAGGGTAGGCCCTATGGCTACACCTTC; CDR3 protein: CASSTQGRPYGYTF
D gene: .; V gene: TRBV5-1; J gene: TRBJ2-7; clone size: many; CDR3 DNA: TGCGCCAGCAGCTTGCAGGATTCCTACGAGCAGTACTTC; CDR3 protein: CASSLQDSYEQYF
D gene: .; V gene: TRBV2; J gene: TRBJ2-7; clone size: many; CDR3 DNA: TGTGCCAGCAGTGACGGGCGGGCCTCCTACGAGCAGTACTTC; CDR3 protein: CASSDGRASYEQYF
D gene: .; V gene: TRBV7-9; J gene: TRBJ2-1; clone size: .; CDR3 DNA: TGTGCCAGCAGCCGACTGAGGGGTCTAGCGCGCTCCTACAATGAGCAGTTCTTC; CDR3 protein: CASSRLRGLARSYNEQFF
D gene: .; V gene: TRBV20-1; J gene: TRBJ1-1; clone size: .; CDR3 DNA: TGCAGTGCTAGGAAGGACAGCAACACTGAAGCTTTCTTT; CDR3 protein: CSARKDSNTEAFF
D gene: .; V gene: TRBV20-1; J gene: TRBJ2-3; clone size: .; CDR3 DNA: TGCAGTGCTAAGACCAGGGGCGCCCCCGCAGATACGCAGTATTTT; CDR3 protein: CSAKTRGAPADTQYF
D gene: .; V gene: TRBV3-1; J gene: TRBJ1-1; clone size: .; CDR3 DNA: TGTGCCAGCAGCCAAGCAAACAGGGTTGCTGAAGCTTTCTTT; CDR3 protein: CASSQANRVAEAFF
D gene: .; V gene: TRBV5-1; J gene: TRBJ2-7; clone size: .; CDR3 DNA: TGCGCCAGCAGCCGTTCACAGGGCTACGAGCAGTACTTC; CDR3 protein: CASSRSQGYEQYF
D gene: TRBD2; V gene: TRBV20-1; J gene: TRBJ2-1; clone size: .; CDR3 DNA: TGCAGTGCAGCCCAGCCTAGCGGGAGAGGCCTGTTCTTC; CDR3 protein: CSAAQPSGRGLFF
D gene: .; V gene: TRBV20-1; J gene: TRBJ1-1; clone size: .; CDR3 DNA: TGCAGTGCTAGCGGGACATTAGGAATCGAAGCTTTCTTT; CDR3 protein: CSASGTLGIEAFF
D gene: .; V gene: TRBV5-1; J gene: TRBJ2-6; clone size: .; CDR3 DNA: TGCGCCAGCAACTCAGGAGTCTCTGGGACCAACGTCCGGACTTTC; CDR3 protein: CASNSGVSGTNVRTF
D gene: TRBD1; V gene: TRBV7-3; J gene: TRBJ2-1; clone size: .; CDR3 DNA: TGTGCCAGCAGTTTCCCCGGGACAGGGAATGAGCAGTTCTTC; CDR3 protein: CASSFPGTGNEQFF
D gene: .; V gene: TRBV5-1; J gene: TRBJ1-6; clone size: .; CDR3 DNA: TGCGCCAGCAGCTTGGTGGTAGGGACACCCCTCCACTTT; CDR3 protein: CASSLVVGTPLHF
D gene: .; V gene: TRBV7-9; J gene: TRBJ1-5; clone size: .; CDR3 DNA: TGTGCCAGCAGCTTAACGGACAGCAGAAATCAGCCCCAGCATTTT; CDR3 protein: CASSLTDSRNQPQHF
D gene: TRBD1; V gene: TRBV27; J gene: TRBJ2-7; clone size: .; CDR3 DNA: TGTGCTAGCAGGGGGACAGGAGATGGGAATGAGCAGTACTTC; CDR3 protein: CASRGTGDGNEQYF
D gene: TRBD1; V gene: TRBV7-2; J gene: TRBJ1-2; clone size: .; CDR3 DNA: TGTGCCAGCAGCTCCAATGCAGGGGGCCATGGCTACACCTTC; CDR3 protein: CASSSNAGGHGYTF
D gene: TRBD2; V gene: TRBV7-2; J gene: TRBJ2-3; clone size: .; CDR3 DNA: TGTGCCAGCAGCTTAAGTGGCGGGACTAGCGAGTATTTT; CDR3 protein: CASSLSGGTSEYF
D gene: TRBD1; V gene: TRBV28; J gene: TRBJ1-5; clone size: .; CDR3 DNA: TGTGCCAGCAGTCCTAGCGGACAGGTTAGCAATCAGCCCCAGCATTTT; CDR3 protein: CASSPSGQVSNQPQHF
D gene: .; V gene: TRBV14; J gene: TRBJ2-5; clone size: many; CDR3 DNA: TGTGCCAGCAGCCAAGGAGCAACAGAGACCCAGTACTTC; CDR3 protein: CASSQGATETQYF
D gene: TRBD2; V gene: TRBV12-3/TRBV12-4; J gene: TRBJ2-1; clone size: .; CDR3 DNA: TGTGCCAGCAGTGGGCACTTAGCGGGGGGGCGGAATGAGCAGTTCTTC; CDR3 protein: CASSGHLAGGRNEQFF
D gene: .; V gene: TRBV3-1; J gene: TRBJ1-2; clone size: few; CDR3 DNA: TGTGCCAGCAGCCAAGAGCGGGGTGGAAATGGCTACACCTTC; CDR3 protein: CASSQERGGNGYTF
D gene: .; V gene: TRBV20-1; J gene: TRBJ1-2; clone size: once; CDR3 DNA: TGCAGTGCTCCAACGGGACACCTCAACTATGGCTACACCTTC; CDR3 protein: CSAPTGHLNYGYTF
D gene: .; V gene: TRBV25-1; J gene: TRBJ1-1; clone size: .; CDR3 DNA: TGTGCCAGCAGTGAATTCGGGGTCGGGAACACTGAAGCTTTCTTT; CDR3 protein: CASSEFGVGNTEAFF
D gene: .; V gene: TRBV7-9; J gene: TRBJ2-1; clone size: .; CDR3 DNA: TGTGCCAGCAGCTTAGCGGGCAGGGGTGGGAATGAGCAGTTCTTC; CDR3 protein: CASSLAGRGGNEQFF